A single sample gave rise to the 7 T cell receptor beta chains below, sequenced in a study of T cell changes during pregnancy in multiple sclerosis. Profiled with immunoSEQ multiplex PCR; TCRdb holds only in-frame clones, not every one. The repertoire holds some 83,000 clones, with around 93% as singletons. The sample in question was PBMCs, obtained in the first trimester of pregnancy. The receptors derive from a female donor in good health, serving as a control in a pregnancy study. Some clones in this sample may be carry-over from other donors' samples.

V usage is TRBV7-8 and J usage is TRBJ1-2; possibly TRBD1 for D (6 bases). The CDR3 runs 15 residues. The germline V and J ends were trimmed by 1 base and 2 bases, with 11 bases remaining between them. The germline gives CDR1 SGHVS, CDR2 FQNEAQ. CDR3 sequence: CASSLVAGQNYGYTF. For the CDR3, the DNA is TGTGCCAGCAGCTTAGTGGCAGGACAGAACTATGGCTACACCTTC.

J is TRBJ2-1 and V is TRBV10-3; D is ambiguous. Trimming removed 3 bases at V and 5 bases at J, with 5 bases between. The CDR3 extends over 12 amino acids. CDR1 and CDR2 (germline): ENHRY, SYGVKD. The CDR3 DNA reads TGTGCCATCAGTGATCTCGACAATGAGCAGTTCTTC. It codes for CAISDLDNEQFF.

The chain links TRBV10-3 to TRBJ2-7; 11 bases align to TRBD2. This CDR3 comprises 16 residues. With V trimmed by 3 bases and J by 5 bases, 9 bases remained unmatched. Germline V gene data show CDR1 as ENHRY and CDR2 as SYGVKD. The CDR3 region is CAISDLLAGDAHEQYF. The DNA of the CDR3 is TGTGCCATCAGTGACCTACTAGCGGGAGATGCCCACGAGCAGTACTTC.

V is TRBV11-2 and J is TRBJ2-7; a weak D match, TRBD2 (6 bases). Germline V gene lookup returns CDR1 SGHAT and CDR2 FQNNGV. This CDR3 spans 11 amino acids. V lost 5 bases, J lost 12 bases, and 14 bases lay in between. CDR3 nucleotide sequence: TGTGCCAGCAGCCCCGGGAGCGCGCCGTACTTC. Translated: CASSPGSAPYF.

J is TRBJ1-1 and V is TRBV5-4; 8 bases are shared with TRBD1. Germline CDR1 and CDR2: SGHNT and YYREEE (reference sequence). V dropped 4 bases and J dropped 2; count of bases not matched to a gene: 7. This CDR3 has 15 residues. This CDR3 is CASSPQGAPNTEAFF. CDR3 DNA sequence: TGTGCCAGCAGCCCTCAGGGGGCTCCTAACACTGAAGCTTTCTTT.

V is TRBV27 and J is TRBJ2-5; D is perhaps TRBD2 (5 bases). Germline lookup yields CDR1 MNHEY and CDR2 SMNVEV (reference sequence). The CDR3 covers 13 residues. V was shortened by 0 bases and J by 9 bases, with 11 bases between the two germline ends. CDR3 loop: CASSLSLSGAQYF. Written as DNA, the CDR3 is TGTGCCAGCAGTTTATCACTCTCCGGGGCCCAGTACTTC.

CDR3 sequence: CASSARRGQPQHF. The CDR3, as DNA: TGTGCCAGCAGCGCCCGGCGGGGTCAGCCCCAGCATTTT. The genes are TRBV7-9 and TRBJ1-5; unclear D gene. Trimming left V 5 bases short and J 6 bases short, with 11 bases between. This CDR3 is built from 13 residues. Germline values: CDR1 SEHNR, CDR2 FQNEAQ (reference sequence).